Following are 25 T cell receptor beta chains from one sample sequenced in a study of T cells in Graves' hyperthyroidism and ophthalmopathy. Authors of the study amplified TCR beta CDR3 regions from RNA transcripts. HTBI primers were the set used in a first-round RT-PCR of the TCR CDR3. Each CDR3 protein is one row after TCRdb ran MiXCR on the multiplex PCR reads. The data show a few hundred thousand distinct CDR3 sequences, with over 45% seen just once and about two fifths held by the top ten. The sample was peripheral blood or thyroid tissue (not recorded which). These TCRs come from an adult woman with Graves' disease, either hyperthyroidism or ophthalmopathy (not recorded which).

A word on this clonotype: One end of the junction varies from germline; a read error may be responsible. This rearrangement joins TRBV20-1 to TRBJ1-5, with D possibly TRBD1 on 5 matching bases. Germline-derived CDR1 and CDR2 are DFQATT and SNEGSKA (reference sequence). CDR3 size: 15 residues. CDR3 region: CSAMAGVVRNQPQHF. In nucleotides, the CDR3 is TGCAGCGCTATGGCGGGGGTAGTGAGAAATCAGCCCCAGCATTTT.

This clonotype was counted at least ten times. The chain uses TRBV13 and TRBJ1-2; weak D call: TRBD1 (5 bases). CDR1 is PRHDT and CDR2 is FYEKMQ in the germline V gene (reference sequence). V gave up 5 bases and J gave up 0 bases, with 13 bases separating them. CDR3 length equals 15 residues. The CDR3 bases are TGTGCCAGCAGCACTTCCGGGACGGCTAACTATGGCTACACCTTC. Translation: CASSTSGTANYGYTF. Based on the CDR3 plus reference TRBV13 and TRBJ1-2, the full variable domain is AAGVIQSPRHLIKEKRETATLKCYPIPRHDTVYWYQQGPGQDPQFLISFYEKMQSDKGSIPDRFSAQQFSDYHSELNMSSLELGDSALYFCASSTSGTANYGYTFGSGTRLTVV.

Many counts were recorded for this clonotype. The chain links TRBV9 to TRBJ1-2; TRBD1 matches at 9 bases. This CDR3 region has 15 residues. Germline assignment: CDR1 SGDLS and CDR2 YYNGEE. V lost 3 bases and J lost 4; bases outside the gene matches: 7. The CDR3, as DNA: TGTGCCAGCAGCGCCGGGGGACAGGGAGCCTATGGCTACACCTTC. This gives the protein CASSAGGQGAYGYTF.

The chain employs TRBV7-2 and TRBJ1-6; no clear D gene. V was trimmed by 5 bases and J by 9 bases, leaving 14 bases between them. This CDR3 region has 14 residues. The germline gives CDR1 SGHTA, CDR2 FQGNSA. CDR3 DNA: TGTGCCAGCAGCCTAGGCCGGTTGGCTTCACCCCTCCACTTT. This translates into CASSLGRLASPLHF.

This chain uses TRBV10-3 with TRBJ2-5; 9 bases map to TRBD1. The V and J ends lost 4 bases and 2 bases, in that order; junction bases with no gene match: 5. The CDR3 loop spans 15 amino acids. Germline values: CDR1 ENHRY, CDR2 SYGVKD. The CDR3 loop reads CAISGAGTGQETQYF. DNA for the CDR3: TGTGCCATCAGTGGGGCCGGGACAGGGCAAGAGACCCAGTACTTC.

As for this clonotype: The final CDR3 position lacks the conserved phenylalanine or tryptophan, pointing to a likely read error. J is TRBJ1-6 and V is TRBV7-9, with D maybe TRBD1 (5 bases). This CDR3 has 16 amino acids. CDR1 and CDR2 from the germline V gene are SEHNR and FQNEAQ (reference sequence). The CDR3 loop reads CASSPRVGSYNPPLHL. CDR3 in DNA: TGTGCCAGCAGCCCCAGGGTCGGGTCCTATAATCCACCCCTCCACCTT.

Many counts were recorded for this clonotype. The rearrangement links TRBV12-3 or TRBV12-4 to TRBJ1-6; 9 bases are shared with TRBD1. The CDR3 extends over 15 amino acids. V lost 6 bases, J lost 6 bases, and 6 bases stayed unmatched. CDR3 in amino acids: CASSLGQGVNSPLHF. The CDR3 nucleotides read TGTGCCAGCAGCCTGGGACAGGGTGTTAATTCACCCCTCCACTTT.

This clonotype has just a few counts. A junction end diverges from the germline sequence, so it may reflect a read error. This chain uses TRBV19 with TRBJ1-4; the D gene is possibly TRBD1 (5 bases). The germline gives CDR1 LNHDA, CDR2 SQIVND (reference sequence). The CDR3 spans 13 residues. The CDR3 DNA reads as TGCGCCTCGAAAGGGGACCCTAATGAAAAACTGTTTTTT. It specifies CASKGDPNEKLFF.

The rearrangement joins TRBV7-9 to TRBJ1-6; 7 nucleotides agree with TRBD1. V was pared by 0 bases and J by 4 bases, with 3 bases of the junction left unmatched. In germline, CDR1 is SEHNR, CDR2 FQNEAQ (reference sequence). The CDR3 contains 16 residues. The CDR3 DNA is TGTGCCAGCAGCTTAGCGCGGGACAGTTATAATTCACCCCTCCACTTT. Its translation is CASSLARDSYNSPLHF.

In this sample, this clonotype turned up many times. V is TRBV5-1 and J is TRBJ1-1; D is ambiguous. This CDR3 is built from 13 residues. Germline-derived CDR1 and CDR2 are SGHRS and YFSETQ. V was clipped by 1 base and J by 1 base, with 5 bases between them. CDR3 amino acids: CASSLIWNTEAFF. The CDR3 region has the DNA TGCGCCAGCAGCTTGATATGGAACACTGAAGCTTTCTTT.

V is TRBV7-9 and J is TRBJ2-5; 7 bases are a match to TRBD1. With 5 bases clipped from V and 5 bases from J, the junction kept 14 bases outside the gene matches. The CDR3 sequence is 16 residues long. Germline assignment: CDR1 SEHNR and CDR2 FQNEAQ (reference sequence). CDR3 DNA sequence: TGTGCCAGCAGCGCCCAAACAGGGGCGCCGAGGGAGACCCAGTACTTC. Translating gives CASSAQTGAPRETQYF.

The rearrangement joins TRBV9 to TRBJ2-6; tentative D call: TRBD1 (5 bases). The CDR3 is 16 amino acids. With 0 bases removed from V and 4 bases from J, the gap between germline ends came to 11 bases. CDR1 is SGDLS and CDR2 is YYNGEE in the germline V gene. The CDR3 reads CASSVGPGPGANVLTF. The CDR3 DNA sequence: TGTGCCAGCAGCGTAGGCCCAGGGCCCGGGGCCAACGTCCTGACTTTC.

Worth noting for this clonotype: An end of the junction differs from the germline gene, which may be a read error. The chain employs TRBV11-1 and TRBJ2-7, with D unclear. The CDR3 consists of 9 residues. Germline CDR1 and CDR2: SGHAT and FQDESV (reference sequence). The CDR3 bases are TGTGACAGCAACCACGAGCAGTACTTC. This translates into CDSNHEQYF.

In its sample, this clonotype was seen a few times. The chain links TRBV6-1 to TRBJ1-6; no clear D gene. This CDR3 is 15 amino acids long. CDR1 and CDR2 (germline): MNHNS, SASEGT. DNA for the CDR3: TGTGCAGGCAGTGATGAGCCCGGCTATAATTCACCCCTCCACTTT. Translating it yields CAGSDEPGYNSPLHF.

This clonotype occurred many times. The CDR3 coding sequence is TGTGCCAGCAGCTTGGTGATAAGAATGAACACTGAAGCTTTCTTT. As protein: CASSLVIRMNTEAFF. The rearrangement links TRBV5-5 to TRBJ1-1; D is undetermined. Trimming shortened V by 0 bases and J by 0 bases, and 9 bases separated the two germline ends. This CDR3 contains 15 residues. CDR1 and CDR2 (germline): SGHKS, YYEKEE (reference sequence).

With regard to this clonotype: The junction and the germline gene differ at one end; a read error may be behind it. The V call is TRBV20-1, the J call TRBJ2-7, with D unresolved. The CDR3 covers 13 residues. Germline-derived CDR1 and CDR2 are DFQATT and SNEGSKA (reference sequence). The DNA of the CDR3 is TGCAGTGCTAGAGGCGAATCGAGTTACGAGCGGTACTTC. Translation gives CSARGESSYERYF.

About this clonotype itself: A read error may produce the germline difference seen at one junction end. The rearrangement links TRBV10-2 to TRBJ1-2; no reliable D call. Germline V gives CDR1 WSHSY, CDR2 SAAADI. This CDR3 region has 15 residues. Written as DNA, the CDR3 is TGTGCCAGCTCACCGGCGAACAGACCGAACTATGGCTACACCTTC. Amino acids: CASSPANRPNYGYTF.

This clonotype has at least ten counts. V usage is TRBV7-2 and J usage is TRBJ1-2; 9 positions agree with TRBD1. Germline V CDR1 and CDR2: SGHTA, FQGNSA. This CDR3 spans 14 amino acids. The trim removed 5 bases at V and 4 bases at J, leaving 5 bases unmatched. CDR3 residues: CASSPGDRAYGYTF. The CDR3 DNA reads TGTGCCAGCAGCCCAGGGGACAGGGCCTATGGCTACACCTTC. Filled out from reference TRBV7-2 and TRBJ1-2, the complete variable domain reads GAGVSQSPSNKVTEKGKDVELRCDPISGHTALYWYRQSLGQGLEFLIYFQGNSAPDKSGLPSDRFSAERTGGSVSTLTIQRTQQEDSAVYLCASSPGDRAYGYTFGSGTRLTVV.

This clonotype was seen many times. This rearrangement joins TRBV4-3 to TRBJ1-1, with D tentatively TRBD1 (6 bases). Germline V gene sequence: CDR1 LGHNA, CDR2 YSLEER. This CDR3 has 14 residues. The germline V and J ends were trimmed by 1 base and 2 bases, with 8 bases remaining between them. CDR3 loop: CASSQGGPNTEAFF. CDR3 coding DNA: TGCGCCAGCAGCCAAGGGGGGCCTAACACTGAAGCTTTCTTT.

The table lists this clonotype with many counts. In DNA, the CDR3 is TGTGCCAGCAGCCAAATCTTAGGGGGGCCCGACACTGAAGCTTTCTTT. It translates to CASSQILGGPDTEAFF. The genes are TRBV11-2 and TRBJ1-1, with D perhaps matching TRBD1 (6 bases). V lost 5 bases and J lost 3, with 19 bases in between. Germline lookup yields CDR1 SGHAT and CDR2 FQNNGV. The CDR3 is 16 amino acids.

This clonotype was observed at least ten times. The chain uses TRBV20-1 and TRBJ2-7; D is unclear. The CDR3 sequence is 13 residues long. V was clipped by 4 bases and J by 3 bases, with 13 bases between them. Germline CDR1 and CDR2: DFQATT and SNEGSKA (reference sequence). This CDR3 reads CSAITTLGYEQYF. DNA for the CDR3: TGCAGTGCTATCACCACTTTAGGCTACGAGCAGTACTTC.

This chain uses TRBV2 with TRBJ1-1; no reliable D call. CDR3 size: 11 residues. V lost 6 bases and J 4 bases, leaving 6 bases between the germline ends. Germline V gene sequence: CDR1 SNHLY, CDR2 FYNNEI. CDR3 sequence (DNA): TGTGCCAGCAGGGGTCGCACTGAAGCTTTCTTT. Translated, it gives CASRGRTEAFF.

The chain employs TRBV2 and TRBJ2-5; 7 nucleotides agree with TRBD1. From germline, CDR1 is SNHLY and CDR2 FYNNEI. The CDR3 is 14 amino acids. V was clipped by 5 bases and J by 3 bases; unmatched bases: 6. The CDR3 here is CASSPGTDEETQYF. CDR3 nucleotides: TGTGCCAGCAGTCCCGGGACAGATGAAGAGACCCAGTACTTC.

The CDR3 region is CSAGQGAGHYGYTF. The CDR3 coding sequence is TGCAGTGCCGGACAGGGGGCCGGACACTATGGCTACACCTTC. The chain links TRBV20-1 to TRBJ1-2, with TRBD1 identical over 11 bases. Trimming took 6 bases from V and 3 from J; bases not matched to a gene: 6. This CDR3 is 14 amino acids long. The germline V gene encodes CDR1 DFQATT and CDR2 SNEGSKA (reference sequence).

This clonotype was counted ten times or more. This chain joins TRBV5-1 and TRBJ2-2, with D unresolved. The CDR3 covers 13 residues. The germline V gene encodes CDR1 SGHRS and CDR2 YFSETQ. V was pared by 6 bases and J by 3 bases, with 9 bases between. The CDR3 DNA follows: TGCGCCAGCATGGAGTTGGACACCGGGGAGCTGTTTTTT. Encoded protein: CASMELDTGELFF. The variable domain in full, with the rest retrieved from reference TRBV5-1 and TRBJ2-2, is KAGVTQTPRYLIKTRGQQVTLSCSPISGHRSVSWYQQTPGQGLQFLFEYFSETQRNKGNFPGRFSGRQFSNSRSEMNVSTLELGDSALYLCASMELDTGELFFGEGSRLTVL.